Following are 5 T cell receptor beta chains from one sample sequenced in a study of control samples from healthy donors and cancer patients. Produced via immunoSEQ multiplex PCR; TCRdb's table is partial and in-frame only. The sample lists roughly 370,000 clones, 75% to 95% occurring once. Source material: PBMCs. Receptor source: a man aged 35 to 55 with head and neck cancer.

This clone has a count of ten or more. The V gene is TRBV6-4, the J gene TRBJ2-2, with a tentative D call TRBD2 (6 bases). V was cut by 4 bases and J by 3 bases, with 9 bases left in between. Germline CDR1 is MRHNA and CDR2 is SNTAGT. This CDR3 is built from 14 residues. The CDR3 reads CASSGGEDTGELFF. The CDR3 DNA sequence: TGTGCCAGCAGTGGAGGGGAGGACACCGGGGAGCTGTTTTTT.

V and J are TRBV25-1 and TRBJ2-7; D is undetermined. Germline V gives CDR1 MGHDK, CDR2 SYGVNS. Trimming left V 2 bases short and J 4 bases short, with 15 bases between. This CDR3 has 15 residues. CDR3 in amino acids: CASSEDYPRDYEQYF. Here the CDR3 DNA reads TGTGCCAGCAGTGAAGATTACCCCCGAGATTACGAGCAGTACTTC.

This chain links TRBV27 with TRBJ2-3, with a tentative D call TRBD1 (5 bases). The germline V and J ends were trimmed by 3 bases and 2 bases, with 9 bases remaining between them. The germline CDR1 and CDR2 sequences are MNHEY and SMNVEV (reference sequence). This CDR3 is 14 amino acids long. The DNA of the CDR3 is TGTGCCAGCAGTTTGGACACCTACACAGATACGCAGTATTTT. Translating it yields CASSLDTYTDTQYF.

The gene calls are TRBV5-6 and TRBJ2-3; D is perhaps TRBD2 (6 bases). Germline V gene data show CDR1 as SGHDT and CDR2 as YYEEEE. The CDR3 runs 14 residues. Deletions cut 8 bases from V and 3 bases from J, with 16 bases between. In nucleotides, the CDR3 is TGTGCCAGTCGCCCGGAGGGCGGAACAGATACGCAGTATTTT. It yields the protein CASRPEGGTDTQYF.

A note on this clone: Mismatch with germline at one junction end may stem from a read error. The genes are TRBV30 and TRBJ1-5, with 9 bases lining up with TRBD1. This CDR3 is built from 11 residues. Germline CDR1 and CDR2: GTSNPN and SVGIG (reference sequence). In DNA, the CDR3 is TGTGCCTGGAGTACCGGGACAGGGAGGAATTTT. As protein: CAWSTGTGRNF.